The 21 T cell receptor beta chains presented below share a single source sample, sequenced in a study of blood T cells in healthy people across ages (dated by TCRdb to about 2015). Receptor amplification or capture employed 5' RACE. A second PCR of 7 to 11 cycles was performed with a sample-barcoded 5' primer and a J-beta primer mix. TCRdb ran its own pipeline on the public reads, namely fastp trimming at Q25 and MiXCR clone calling, and kept in-frame beta chains. Each CDR3 protein appears once, grouped with its most common genes and DNA. The sample contains 1.8 million or so distinct CDR3 sequences, about two fifths of them found a single time. The ten biggest clones cover more than 20% of the sample. The sample was blood. These receptors all stem from a human donor in good health.

This clonotype has more than one count but fewer than ten. V and J are TRBV7-2 and TRBJ1-6; D is ambiguous. The CDR3 runs 13 residues. The germline V and J ends were trimmed by 1 base and 10 bases, with 8 bases remaining between them. CDR1 SGHTA and CDR2 FQGNSA come from the germline V gene. CDR3 residues: CASSLVRESPLHF. CDR3 sequence (DNA): TGTGCCAGCAGCTTAGTGAGGGAATCACCCCTCCACTTT.

The rearrangement joins TRBV6-6 to TRBJ1-1; no definite D call. The germline CDR1 and CDR2 sequences are MNHNY and SVGAGI (reference sequence). V lost 3 bases and J 1 base, leaving 9 bases between the germline ends. CDR3 size: 14 residues. The CDR3 here is CASSYRETNTEAFF. In DNA form, the CDR3 reads TGTGCCAGCAGTTATAGGGAAACGAACACTGAAGCTTTCTTT.

Concerning this clonotype itself: The germline gene is not matched at one end of the junction; a read error may be the cause. V is TRBV6-5 and J is TRBJ2-1; D is possibly TRBD1 (6 bases). Germline-derived CDR1 and CDR2 are MNHEY and SVGAGI. CDR3 length equals 15 residues. The CDR3 nucleotides read TGTGCCTGCAGTTACCTACGAGGGACATTAGTGACCCAGTTCTTC. It yields the protein CACSYLRGTLVTQFF.

With respect to this clonotype: Sequence at one end of the junction differs from germline and may be a read error. The chain recombines TRBV9 with TRBJ2-1, with 10 bases matching TRBD2. Per germline, CDR1 SGDLS and CDR2 YYNGEE. This CDR3 region has 15 residues. The CDR3 nucleotides read TGTGTCAGCAGCGTTGGAGCGGGGGGGCTTGATGAGCAGTTCTTC. It is translated as CVSSVGAGGLDEQFF.

The chain recombines TRBV6-2 or TRBV6-3 with TRBJ2-5; 8 bases fit TRBD1. Near its end, the DNA agrees better with TRBJ2-7, so the J call may be wrong. This CDR3 has 14 amino acids. Per the germline V gene, CDR1 is MNHEY and CDR2 is SVGEGT. The CDR3, as DNA: TGTGCCAGCACAATGTCCGGGACAGGCTACGAGCAGTACTTC. Translated, it gives CASTMSGTGYEQYF.

This clonotype showed up just a few times. The chain employs TRBV4-1 and TRBJ2-1; 9 bases are shared with TRBD1. CDR3 length equals 13 residues. Germline V gene data show CDR1 as MGHRA and CDR2 as YSYEKL. The V and J ends lost 8 bases and 4 bases, in that order; junction bases with no gene match: 3. The CDR3 spells CASAQGAYNEQFF. DNA of the CDR3: TGCGCCAGCGCACAGGGGGCATACAATGAGCAGTTCTTC.

This rearrangement joins TRBV7-9 to TRBJ2-2; D remains unclear. V lost 5 bases, J lost 2 bases, and 9 bases lay in between. The CDR3 has 14 residues. Looked up from germline, CDR1 is SEHNR and CDR2 is FQNEAQ (reference sequence). Written as DNA, the CDR3 is TGTGCCAGCAGCCTTAGCAGAAACACCGGGGAGCTGTTTTTT. Residues: CASSLSRNTGELFF.

This clonotype was counted a single time. V is TRBV20-1 and J is TRBJ2-2; unclear D gene. Germline V gene sequence: CDR1 DFQATT, CDR2 SNEGSKA (reference sequence). The ends were cut back, 4 bases at V and 2 bases at J, with 5 bases in the middle. The CDR3 runs to 12 residues. The CDR3 protein is CSAMPNTGELFF. CDR3 bases: TGCAGTGCTATGCCTAACACCGGGGAGCTGTTTTTT.

V usage is TRBV5-4 and J usage is TRBJ1-1; tentatively, D is TRBD1 (6 bases). Germline-derived CDR1 and CDR2 are SGHNT and YYREEE (reference sequence). CDR3 size: 15 residues. V was shortened by 3 bases and J by 1 base, with 13 bases between the two germline ends. The CDR3 region has the DNA TGTGCCAGCAGCTCAGGACAGAGGAAGAACACTGAAGCTTTCTTT. Amino acid sequence: CASSSGQRKNTEAFF.

V is TRBV7-6 and J is TRBJ2-1; 8 bases are shared with TRBD2. The CDR3 is 14 amino acids. Germline V gene lookup returns CDR1 SGHVS and CDR2 FNYEAQ. The junction had 7 bases not matched to a gene; V was cut back by 5 bases and J by 7 bases. CDR3: CASSLGGAKNEQFF. For the CDR3, the DNA is TGTGCCAGCAGCCTCGGGGGGGCCAAAAATGAGCAGTTCTTC. Full variable domain (rest looked up from reference TRBV7-6 and TRBJ2-1): GAGVSQSPRYKVTKRGQDVALRCDPISGHVSLYWYRQALGQGPEFLTYFNYEAQQDKSGLPNDRFSAERPEGSISTLTIQRTEQRDSAMYRCASSLGGAKNEQFFGPGTRLTVL.

This clonotype appeared a few times. The V and J genes are TRBV7-9 and TRBJ2-1, with 15 nucleotides matching TRBD2. V lost 6 bases and J lost 5; bases outside the gene matches: 5. Germline-derived CDR1 and CDR2 are SEHNR and FQNEAQ (reference sequence). This CDR3 contains 16 residues. CDR3: CASSSGTSGGNNEQFF. DNA for the CDR3: TGTGCCAGCAGTTCGGGGACTAGCGGGGGGAACAATGAGCAGTTCTTC.

Only a few counts were recorded for this clonotype. The CDR3 DNA is TGTGCCAGCACGACTTCTGGGGCCAACGTCCTGACTTTC. Its translation: CASTTSGANVLTF. The chain couples TRBV9 to TRBJ2-6; no reliable D call. Per the germline V gene, CDR1 is SGDLS and CDR2 is YYNGEE. V lost 6 bases, J lost 1 base, and 5 bases lay in between. The CDR3 sequence is 13 residues long.

The chain joins TRBV5-4 to TRBJ2-1; no clear D gene. The CDR3 covers 12 residues. The germline gives CDR1 SGHNT, CDR2 YYREEE (reference sequence). V was trimmed by 2 bases and J by 9 bases, leaving 9 bases between them. The CDR3 coding sequence is TGTGCCAGCAGCTTAAAGGGCAGTGAGCAGTTCTTC. Its translation: CASSLKGSEQFF.

The chain is built from TRBV6-4 and TRBJ2-1; D perhaps matches TRBD2 (6 bases). The CDR3 covers 16 residues. V shed 2 bases and J shed 0 bases, with 11 bases lying between them. CDR1 MRHNA and CDR2 SNTAGT come from the germline V gene. The CDR3 protein is CASSDVAGSSYNEQFF. CDR3 coding DNA: TGTGCCAGCAGTGACGTCGCGGGGAGCTCCTACAATGAGCAGTTCTTC.

This clonotype was seen repeatedly, ten times or more. The chain recombines TRBV11-2 with TRBJ2-3; no clear D. The CDR3 spans 14 residues. V was cut by 1 base and J by 1 base, with 6 bases left in between. Germline loops: CDR1 SGHAT, CDR2 FQNNGV. CDR3 coding DNA: TGTGCCAGCAGCTTAGGGATAGGCACAGATACGCAGTATTTT. Translation: CASSLGIGTDTQYF.

This clonotype was observed a few times. This chain links TRBV12-3 or TRBV12-4 with TRBJ2-4; TRBD1 agrees at 7 bases. The J call may be mistaken, given a closer DNA end match to TRBJ2-7. CDR3 size: 15 residues. The CDR3 loop reads CASSPPGQSFYEQYF. The CDR3 DNA reads TGTGCCAGCAGTCCTCCGGGACAGTCCTTTTACGAGCAGTACTTC.

The rearrangement joins TRBV11-2 to TRBJ2-1, with D tentatively TRBD2 (6 bases). V dropped 1 base and J dropped 10 bases, with 14 bases sitting between them. The CDR3 loop spans 14 amino acids. Germline CDR1 is SGHAT and CDR2 is FQNNGV. The CDR3 here is CASSLVDGGLEQFF. DNA for the CDR3: TGTGCCAGCAGCTTAGTTGACGGGGGTTTAGAGCAGTTCTTC. The entire variable domain, with the rest obtained from reference TRBV11-2 and TRBJ2-1, is as follows: EAGVAQSPRYKIIEKRQSVAFWCNPISGHATLYWYQQILGQGPKLLIQFQNNGVVDDSQLPKDRFSAERLKGVDSTLKIQPAKLEDSAVYLCASSLVDGGLEQFFGPGTRLTVL.

This clonotype was seen a handful of times. In nucleotides, the CDR3 is TGTGCCAGCGACCCTGGGGCGGGACAGGGAAAATACGAGCAGTACTTC. It yields the protein CASDPGAGQGKYEQYF. The V and J genes are TRBV6-1 and TRBJ2-7, with TRBD1 identical over 9 bases. V lost 8 bases and J lost 4; bases outside the gene matches: 15. The CDR3 is made up of 16 amino acids. In germline, CDR1 is MNHNS, CDR2 SASEGT.

The V gene is TRBV4-3, the J gene TRBJ2-3; D uncertain. CDR1 is LGHNA, CDR2 YSLEER, per germline. This CDR3 has 14 amino acids. V was clipped by 0 bases and J by 3 bases, with 7 bases between them. The CDR3 DNA reads TGCGCCAGCAGCCAAGAGGCCCAGACAGATACGCAGTATTTT. Protein sequence: CASSQEAQTDTQYF.

This clonotype was detected only a few times. The gene calls are TRBV9 and TRBJ1-2; D not resolved. V gave up 0 bases and J gave up 5 bases, with 8 bases separating them. This CDR3 region has 13 residues. CDR1 and CDR2 from the germline V gene are SGDLS and YYNGEE. CDR3 in amino acids: CASSVESRYGYTF. In nucleotides, the CDR3 is TGTGCCAGCAGCGTAGAATCTCGGTATGGCTACACCTTC.

V is TRBV7-2 and J is TRBJ1-2; 8 bases map to TRBD1. V trimming: 3 bases; J trimming: 4 bases; junction bases outside the gene matches: 7. Germline values: CDR1 SGHTA, CDR2 FQGNSA. CDR3 size: 15 residues. CDR3 nucleotide sequence: TGTGCCAGCAGCTTCGGACAGGGTGATCGCTATGGCTACACCTTC. Amino acids: CASSFGQGDRYGYTF.